This T cell receptor beta chain originates from a study of T cells in Graves' hyperthyroidism and ophthalmopathy. This clonotype occurred many times. It was RNA transcripts that yielded the amplified TCR beta CDR3 regions. TCR CDR3 underwent first-round RT-PCR with the HTBI primer set. TCRdb redid the calling of the multiplex PCR reads with MiXCR, one entry per CDR3 protein. Of roughly 380,000 distinct CDR3 sequences in the sample, 19% are singletons; the top ten hold 3.7%. Sequencing used blood. The sequence was collected from a woman younger than 30 with Graves' hyperthyroidism.

The CDR3 sequence is CSGGQRQETQYF. CDR3 bases: TGCAGCGGCGGACAGAGGCAAGAGACCCAGTACTTC. The chain has TRBV29-1 and TRBJ2-5; a weak D match, TRBD1 (6 bases). The CDR3 has 12 amino acids. Germline CDR1 reads SQVTM; CDR2 reads ANQGSEA. The V end lost 7 bases, the J end lost 2 bases, and 11 bases lay between the germline ends.